This T cell receptor (beta chain) was recovered during a study of shared T cell receptors in the human thymus. This clone has a single count. Method: immunoSEQ multiplex PCR; TCRdb's copy keeps in-frame clones and lacks some. The sample contains hundreds of thousands of clones, approximately 87% of which appear only once. CDR3 size: 17 residues. The germline V gene encodes CDR1 WSHSY and CDR2 SAAADI. The J segment lost 0 bases and the V segment lost 2 bases, leaving 1 base of the junction unmatched. A further study also used this sample, focusing on human thymus T cells. That publication notes: Related reports documented highly overlapping thymic repertoires among unrelated individuals.

This receptor was obtained from a boy younger than two with a congenital heart defect. This chain links TRBV10-2 with TRBJ2-2, with TRBD2 matching over 12 bases. The sample was thymocytes. CDR3 protein: CASSEGLAGPNTGELFF. The DNA for the CDR3 is TGCGCCAGCAGTGAGGGACTAGCGGGGCCGAACACCGGGGAGCTGTTTTTT.